These T cell receptor beta chains were read from a single sample in a study of shared clonotypes between healthy human individuals. Here immunoSEQ multiplex PCR was the method, and the copy in TCRdb shows in-frame clones only, minus some. This table holds around 980,000 clones, 75% to 80% found once. The sample comprised memory CD4+ T cells from PBMCs. These receptor sequences come from a man between 18 and 29 years old in good health. Some clones in this sample may be carry-over from other donors' samples. Both conserved end residues are part of each CDR3. Each record gives: CDR3 DNA, CDR3 protein, clone size, V gene, J gene, D gene. The D gene is left open where the match is weak. Some rows mark clone size as missing; the rest say once, few, many or name a class of expanded clone.

TGTGCCAGCAGCGTAGGGTGGGGAGGGCCTCTCTACGAGCAGTACTTC,CASSVGWGGPLYEQYF,.,TRBV9,TRBJ2-7,TRBD2
TGCGCCAGCAGCTCTGGGACAGGGGGCTACAATGAGCAGTTCTTC,CASSSGTGGYNEQFF,.,TRBV5-1,TRBJ2-1,TRBD1
TGCGCCAGCAGCCAAGATGGGCCGCCCACAGATACGCAGTATTTT,CASSQDGPPTDTQYF,few,TRBV4-1,TRBJ2-3,.
TGCGCCAGCAGCCAAGAGGCCCTTCCGGAGACCCAGTACTTC,CASSQEALPETQYF,once,TRBV4-1,TRBJ2-5,.
TGCAGCGTTGGATCTATGGGAGCGCGCGGGCAGTACTTC,CSVGSMGARGQYF,.,TRBV29-1,TRBJ2-7,.
TGTGCCAGCAGTGGGAGGGAACGGAACACTGAAGCTTTCTTT,CASSGRERNTEAFF,.,TRBV2,TRBJ1-1,.
TGTGCCTGGAGTACGGGAGGCCGGTTTGAGCAGTACTTC,CAWSTGGRFEQYF,.,TRBV30,TRBJ2-7,TRBD2
TGCGCCAGCAGCCCCGGGACAGGGGATCGCCAGCCCCAGCATTTT,CASSPGTGDRQPQHF,.,TRBV5-1,TRBJ1-5,TRBD1
TGTGCCAGCGTATCGACAGGGAACACTGAAGCTTTCTTT,CASVSTGNTEAFF,.,TRBV5-5,TRBJ1-1,.
TGCGCCAGCAGCCAAGTAACTAGCGGGTCCTACAATGAGCAGTTCTTC,CASSQVTSGSYNEQFF,.,TRBV4-1,TRBJ2-1,TRBD2
TGTGCCAGCAGCGTAGGAGGGTCCCCCACAGATACGCAGTATTTT,CASSVGGSPTDTQYF,.,TRBV9,TRBJ2-3,.
TGTGCCAGCAGCGCCCAGCGGCCAGGCGGGGGAGATACGCAGTATTTT,CASSAQRPGGGDTQYF,.,TRBV14,TRBJ2-3,TRBD2
TGTGCCAGCAGCTTGGGTCGTCAGCCCCAGCATTTT,CASSLGRQPQHF,few,TRBV7-9,TRBJ1-5,.
TGTGCCTGGAGTGTACGGGGACTAGCGGGTGATACGCAGTATTTT,CAWSVRGLAGDTQYF,.,TRBV30,TRBJ2-3,TRBD2
TGTGCCAGCAGTTACGACCACAGGGGGGTCTCCTACGAGCAGTACTTC,CASSYDHRGVSYEQYF,.,TRBV6-5,TRBJ2-7,TRBD1
TGTGCCAGCAGCCGGGACAGGGATCAGCCCCAGCATTTT,CASSRDRDQPQHF,.,TRBV2,TRBJ1-5,TRBD1
TGTGCCATCAGCTTGGACAGGGCCAACTATGGCTACACCTTC,CAISLDRANYGYTF,.,TRBV10-3,TRBJ1-2,TRBD1
TGTGCCAGCAGCCCAGGCATCGGCAGGGGGCCAGCTGAGCAGTTCTTC,CASSPGIGRGPAEQFF,.,TRBV7-8,TRBJ2-1,TRBD1
TGTGCCTGGAGTGCAGGGTCCCAAGAGACCCAGTACTTC,CAWSAGSQETQYF,once,TRBV30,TRBJ2-5,.
TGTGCCAGCAGTTTAGCCCTGAACACTGAAGCTTTCTTT,CASSLALNTEAFF,.,TRBV27,TRBJ1-1,.
TGTGCCAGCAGCCAAGGTGGCGGGACGAACACCGGGGAGCTGTTTTTT,CASSQGGGTNTGELFF,once,TRBV14,TRBJ2-2,.
TGTGCCAGCAGCCAAGCTTACGGCGGGAAGGACGAGCAGTACTTC,CASSQAYGGKDEQYF,.,TRBV4-2,TRBJ2-7,.
TGTGCCGCGGGGTACCTTCCGGGACAGGGTAACACTGAAGCTTTCTTT,CAAGYLPGQGNTEAFF,few,TRBV28,TRBJ1-1,TRBD1
TGTGCCAGCAGCCGGACCGGCTCCTACGAGCAGTACTTC,CASSRTGSYEQYF,once,TRBV6-6,TRBJ2-7,.
TGCGCCAGCAGCTCGGGACTAGCGGGAGGGATGGATACGCAGTATTTT,CASSSGLAGGMDTQYF,.,TRBV5-1,TRBJ2-3,TRBD2
TGTGCCAGCAGTTCTCCTAGGGCTTCCTCTGGAAACACCATATATTTT,CASSSPRASSGNTIYF,.,TRBV28,TRBJ1-3,.
TGTGCCAGCAGCCCAGGGACTAGCGGGAGGACCGGGGAGCTGTTTTTT,CASSPGTSGRTGELFF,.,TRBV5-4,TRBJ2-2,TRBD2
TGTGCCAGCAGCTTATGGCTAGCGGGACGGTACGAGCAGTACTTC,CASSLWLAGRYEQYF,once,TRBV7-9,TRBJ2-7,TRBD2
TGTGCCAGCAGTGAGGACAGGGGAAGAAACACTGAAGCTTTCTTT,CASSEDRGRNTEAFF,.,TRBV2,TRBJ1-1,TRBD1
TGTGCCAGTAGTATTTATGGACAGGGGGACTATGGCTACACCTTC,CASSIYGQGDYGYTF,.,TRBV19,TRBJ1-2,TRBD1
TGTGCCTGGAGTGTACGTGTTTCCTCTAGCACAGATACGCAGTATTTT,CAWSVRVSSSTDTQYF,.,TRBV30,TRBJ2-3,.